These 12 T cell receptor beta chains originate from one sample sequenced in a study of T-cell reconstitution after alpha-beta-depleted transplantation in children. Unique molecular identifiers were built into the TCRbeta library. TCRdb processed the PCR reads anew with MiXCR; each CDR3 protein has one entry. This sample has approximately 97,000 distinct CDR3 sequences; around 7% occur once, and the top ten carry less than 20%. The sequencing here drew on PBMCs, taken before TCRalphabeta/CD19-depleted stem cell transplant. The source of these receptors is a boy between 2 and 10 years old with acute lymphoblastic leukemia, due to receive a stem cell transplant.

This clonotype was recorded a few times. The chain has TRBV7-6 and TRBJ2-3; 10 nucleotides line up with TRBD2. The CDR3 runs to 18 residues. The germline V gene has CDR1 SGHVS and CDR2 FNYEAQ. With V trimmed by 5 bases and J by 0 bases, 11 bases remained unmatched. CDR3 nucleotide sequence: TGTGCCAGCAGCACCTACATAGCGGGGGGCTTAAGCACAGATACGCAGTATTTT. Its translation: CASSTYIAGGLSTDTQYF. Drawing the rest from reference TRBV7-6 and TRBJ2-3, the complete variable domain is GAGVSQSPRYKVTKRGQDVALRCDPISGHVSLYWYRQALGQGPEFLTYFNYEAQQDKSGLPNDRFSAERPEGSISTLTIQRTEQRDSAMYRCASSTYIAGGLSTDTQYFGPGTRLTVL.

This clonotype occurred many times. This chain uses TRBV20-1 with TRBJ1-4; no definite D call. V lost 5 bases and J lost 7, with 17 bases in between. Looked up from germline, CDR1 is DFQATT and CDR2 is SNEGSKA (reference sequence). This CDR3 region has 14 residues. CDR3 amino acids: CSAGSDRVTEKLFF. The CDR3, as DNA: TGCAGTGCTGGCTCGGACCGGGTTACTGAAAAACTGTTTTTT.

This clonotype was counted ten times or more. The chain has TRBV5-6 and TRBJ1-3; no clear D. Per germline, CDR1 SGHDT and CDR2 YYEEEE. The CDR3 extends over 15 amino acids. The ends were cut back, 1 base at V and 4 bases at J, with 12 bases in the middle. The CDR3 loop reads CASSLLSSKGNTIYF. DNA for the CDR3: TGTGCCAGCAGCTTGTTGTCATCAAAAGGAAACACCATATATTTT.

The genes are TRBV7-2 and TRBJ2-5; 10 bases align to TRBD1. The J segment lost 4 bases and the V segment lost 9 bases, leaving 8 bases of the junction unmatched. CDR3 length: 14 residues. Germline CDR1 and CDR2: SGHTA and FQGNSA. The CDR3: CASQPTGGLETQYF. Here the CDR3 DNA reads TGTGCCAGTCAACCGACAGGGGGCCTAGAGACCCAGTACTTC.

This clonotype was seen repeatedly, ten times or more. This rearrangement joins TRBV7-2 to TRBJ2-1; D is unclear. The CDR3 is 12 residues long. In germline, CDR1 is SGHTA, CDR2 FQGNSA. With 0 bases removed from V and 8 bases from J, the gap between germline ends came to 5 bases. CDR3: CASSLAEHEQFF. The CDR3, as DNA: TGTGCCAGCAGCTTAGCCGAACATGAGCAGTTCTTC.

V usage is TRBV20-1 and J usage is TRBJ1-5; D remains unclear. The germline V gene has CDR1 DFQATT and CDR2 SNEGSKA (reference sequence). The CDR3 runs to 13 residues. Trimming removed 2 bases from V and 1 base from J, with 6 bases in between. The CDR3 DNA is TGCAGTGCTAGACAGGCAAGCAATCAGCCCCAGCATTTT. This sequence encodes CSARQASNQPQHF.

This clonotype was seen a handful of times. V and J are TRBV29-1 and TRBJ2-7, with D possibly matching TRBD1 (6 bases). The CDR3 extends over 13 amino acids. Per the germline V gene, CDR1 is SQVTM and CDR2 is ANQGSEA. V lost 4 bases to trimming and J lost 9 bases, with 19 bases between them. The CDR3 bases are TGCAGCGTTGGGGGGCAGGACGGCCTAGGGCAGTACTTC. Its protein product is CSVGGQDGLGQYF.

The chain links TRBV11-2 to TRBJ1-1, with D perhaps TRBD1 (6 bases). The V end was cut by 1 base, the J end by 10 bases, with 16 bases between. The germline V gene has CDR1 SGHAT and CDR2 FQNNGV. The CDR3 has 14 residues. CDR3 loop: CASSLAGATSGAFF. DNA for the CDR3: TGTGCCAGCAGCTTAGCGGGGGCGACCTCGGGAGCTTTCTTT.

This clonotype was picked up many times. The chain combines TRBV28 with TRBJ2-5; TRBD2 agrees at 9 bases. The germline V gene has CDR1 MDHEN and CDR2 SYDVKM. This CDR3 is 14 amino acids long. V gave up 7 bases and J gave up 2 bases; unmatched junction bases: 5. The CDR3, as DNA: TGTGCCAGCACCTCTAGCGGGGCGCAAGAGACCCAGTACTTC. Its protein product is CASTSSGAQETQYF.

This clonotype was seen many times. The V gene is TRBV24-1, the J gene TRBJ2-7; 10 bases line up with TRBD1. V was clipped by 4 bases and J by 4 bases; unmatched bases: 6. CDR3 length: 15 residues. Germline V lookup: CDR1 KGHDR, CDR2 SFDVKD. The CDR3 region has the DNA TGTGCCACCAGTGACCCGGGACAGGGGTTTTACGAGCAGTACTTC. Amino acid sequence: CATSDPGQGFYEQYF.

In its sample, this clonotype was seen a few times. The gene calls are TRBV9 and TRBJ2-1, with a tentative D call TRBD1 (5 bases). This CDR3 comprises 13 residues. V lost 3 bases to trimming and J lost 7 bases, with 11 bases between them. CDR1 is SGDLS and CDR2 is YYNGEE in the germline V gene. The CDR3: CASSDQTVNEQFF. The CDR3 nucleotides read TGTGCCAGCAGCGACCAGACAGTGAATGAGCAGTTCTTC. Full variable domain (rest looked up from reference TRBV9 and TRBJ2-1): DSGVTQTPKHLITATGQRVTLRCSPRSGDLSVYWYQQSLDQGLQFLIQYYNGEERAKGNILERFSAQQFPDLHSELNLSSLELGDSALYFCASSDQTVNEQFFGPGTRLTVL.

This chain links TRBV20-1 with TRBJ2-5; TRBD1 agrees at 8 bases. There are 15 residues in the CDR3. With V trimmed by 3 bases and J by 5 bases, 11 bases remained unmatched. Germline CDR1 reads DFQATT; CDR2 reads SNEGSKA (reference sequence). CDR3 in DNA: TGCAGTGCTAGGCCGGGACAGGCCGGGGCGGAGACCCAGTACTTC. Protein: CSARPGQAGAETQYF.